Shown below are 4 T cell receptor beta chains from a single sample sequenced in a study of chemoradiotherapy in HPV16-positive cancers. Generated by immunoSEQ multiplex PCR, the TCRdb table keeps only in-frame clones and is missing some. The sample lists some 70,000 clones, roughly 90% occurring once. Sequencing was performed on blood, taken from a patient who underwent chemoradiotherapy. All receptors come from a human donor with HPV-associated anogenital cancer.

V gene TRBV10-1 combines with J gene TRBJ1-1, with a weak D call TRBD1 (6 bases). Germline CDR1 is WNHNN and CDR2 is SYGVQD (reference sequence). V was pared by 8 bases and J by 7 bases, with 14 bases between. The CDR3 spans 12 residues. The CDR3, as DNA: TGCGCCAGCGGAACAGGGATGGGTGAAGCTTTCTTT. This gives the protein CASGTGMGEAFF.

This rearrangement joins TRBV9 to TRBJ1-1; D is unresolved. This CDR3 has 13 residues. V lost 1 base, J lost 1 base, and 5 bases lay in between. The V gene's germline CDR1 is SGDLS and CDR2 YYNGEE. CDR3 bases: TGTGCCAGCAGCGTATATGGGAACACTGAAGCTTTCTTT. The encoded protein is CASSVYGNTEAFF.

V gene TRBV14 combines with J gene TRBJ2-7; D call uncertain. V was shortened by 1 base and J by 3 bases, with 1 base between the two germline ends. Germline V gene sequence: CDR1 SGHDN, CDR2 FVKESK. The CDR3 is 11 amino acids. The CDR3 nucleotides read TGTGCCAGCAGCCAAGGCTACGAGCAGTACTTC. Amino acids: CASSQGYEQYF.

For the CDR3, the DNA is TGTGCCAGCAGCGCCGGGGCCCCTAATTCACCCCTCCACTTT. Protein product: CASSAGAPNSPLHF. J is TRBJ1-6 and V is TRBV5-6; tentative D call: TRBD1 (5 bases). V was trimmed by 4 bases and J by 6 bases, leaving 11 bases between them. Germline V gene lookup returns CDR1 SGHDT and CDR2 YYEEEE. CDR3 length equals 14 residues.